This is a list of T cell receptor beta chains from one sample in a study of blood T cell repertoires in COVID-19. The table came from immunoSEQ multiplex PCR; TCRdb's copy has only in-frame clones and leaves some out. The sample includes some 350,000 clones, roughly 87% seen only once; the top ten take 2.5% to 3%. What was sequenced was PBMCs or T cells enriched from blood (not recorded which). Receptors originate from a woman in her twenties or thirties who had recovered from COVID-19. Both conserved end residues are part of each CDR3. Each record gives: D gene, CDR3 length, J gene, V gene, clone size, CDR3 DNA, CDR3 protein. A D gene is named only where the DNA matches it firmly. Size tells how often a clone was seen (once, few, many) or the class of an expanded clone, and some rows leave it out.

D gene: NA
CDR3 length: 12
J gene: TRBJ1-6
V gene: TRBV2
clone size: NA
CDR3 DNA: TGTGCCAGCTCAGGGGATAATTCACCCCTCCACTTT
CDR3 protein: CASSGDNSPLHF

D gene: NA
CDR3 length: 14
J gene: TRBJ1-1
V gene: TRBV5-6
clone size: NA
CDR3 DNA: TGTGCCAGCAGCTCCCTGCGGGGCATCACTGAAGCTTTCTTT
CDR3 protein: CASSSLRGITEAFF

D gene: TRBD1
CDR3 length: 15
J gene: TRBJ1-1
V gene: TRBV5-1
clone size: NA
CDR3 DNA: TGCGCCAGCAGCCTAGACAGGGGGTTGAACACTGAAGCTTTCTTT
CDR3 protein: CASSLDRGLNTEAFF

D gene: NA
CDR3 length: 12
J gene: TRBJ2-2
V gene: TRBV12-3/TRBV12-4
clone size: NA
CDR3 DNA: TGTGCCAGCAGAATTCTAGGCGGGGAGCTGTTTTTT
CDR3 protein: CASRILGGELFF

D gene: TRBD2
CDR3 length: 15
J gene: TRBJ2-3
V gene: TRBV5-4
clone size: NA
CDR3 DNA: TGTGCCAGCAGCTTCCAGCTAGCGGCCCCAGATACGCAGTATTTT
CDR3 protein: CASSFQLAAPDTQYF

D gene: TRBD1
CDR3 length: 16
J gene: TRBJ1-2
V gene: TRBV5-5
clone size: few
CDR3 DNA: TGTGCCAGCAGCTTGGGAGGCACAGACAGGGCCTATGGCTACACCTTC
CDR3 protein: CASSLGGTDRAYGYTF

D gene: NA
CDR3 length: 15
J gene: TRBJ1-3
V gene: TRBV14
clone size: NA
CDR3 DNA: TGTGCCAGCAGCCAAGTGGGAGGCTCTGGAAACACCATATATTTT
CDR3 protein: CASSQVGGSGNTIYF

D gene: TRBD2
CDR3 length: 14
J gene: TRBJ2-7
V gene: TRBV5-4
clone size: NA
CDR3 DNA: TGTGCCAGCAGCTTAGCCGGGACTAGGTACGAGCAGTACTTC
CDR3 protein: CASSLAGTRYEQYF

D gene: NA
CDR3 length: 14
J gene: TRBJ1-5
V gene: TRBV28
clone size: NA
CDR3 DNA: TGTGCCAGCAGTTCCGGACAGAACAATCAGCCCCAGCATTTT
CDR3 protein: CASSSGQNNQPQHF

D gene: TRBD1
CDR3 length: 16
J gene: TRBJ1-2
V gene: TRBV18
clone size: NA
CDR3 DNA: TGTGCCAGCTCACCACCGACAGGGCCAGCTAACTATGGCTACACCTTC
CDR3 protein: CASSPPTGPANYGYTF

D gene: TRBD1
CDR3 length: 13
J gene: TRBJ1-2
V gene: TRBV13
clone size: NA
CDR3 DNA: TGTGCCAGCAGCCAAGACAGGGGCTATGGCTACACCTTC
CDR3 protein: CASSQDRGYGYTF

D gene: TRBD2
CDR3 length: 16
J gene: TRBJ2-3
V gene: TRBV7-9
clone size: NA
CDR3 DNA: TGTGCCAGCAGCTTAGAGGGCGGGGGGCTCTCAGATACGCAGTATTTT
CDR3 protein: CASSLEGGGLSDTQYF

D gene: TRBD1
CDR3 length: 15
J gene: TRBJ2-5
V gene: TRBV15
clone size: NA
CDR3 DNA: TGTGCCACCAGCAGCCGGACAGGGTCAAGGGAGACCCAGTACTTC
CDR3 protein: CATSSRTGSRETQYF

D gene: NA
CDR3 length: 13
J gene: TRBJ2-7
V gene: TRBV27
clone size: NA
CDR3 DNA: TGTGCCAGCAGTCCGCGCCCGCACTACGAGCAGTACTTC
CDR3 protein: CASSPRPHYEQYF

D gene: TRBD2
CDR3 length: 15
J gene: TRBJ2-1
V gene: TRBV18
clone size: NA
CDR3 DNA: TGTGCCAGCTCACCAGGGCGGGAGGAATACAATGAGCAGTTCTTC
CDR3 protein: CASSPGREEYNEQFF

D gene: NA
CDR3 length: 13
J gene: TRBJ1-3
V gene: TRBV5-1
clone size: NA
CDR3 DNA: TGCGCCAGCAGCTTGGGCAGTGGAAACACCATATATTTT
CDR3 protein: CASSLGSGNTIYF

D gene: NA
CDR3 length: 15
J gene: TRBJ1-5
V gene: TRBV5-1
clone size: few
CDR3 DNA: TGCGCCAGCAGCCCCGGAGAGGGGGGCAATCAGCCCCAGCATTTT
CDR3 protein: CASSPGEGGNQPQHF

D gene: TRBD1
CDR3 length: 13
J gene: TRBJ2-7
V gene: TRBV28
clone size: NA
CDR3 DNA: TGTGCCAGCAGTTTATGGGGGGACAGGGTAGGAGACTTC
CDR3 protein: CASSLWGDRVGDF

D gene: TRBD1
CDR3 length: 16
J gene: TRBJ1-6
V gene: TRBV7-8
clone size: NA
CDR3 DNA: TGTGCCAGCAGCCCCCGCCACAGGGGGTATAATTCACCCCTCCACTTT
CDR3 protein: CASSPRHRGYNSPLHF

D gene: NA
CDR3 length: 15
J gene: TRBJ1-3
V gene: TRBV19
clone size: NA
CDR3 DNA: TGTGCCAGTAGTTCCGCGACGGGAGCTGGAAACACCATATATTTT
CDR3 protein: CASSSATGAGNTIYF

D gene: TRBD1
CDR3 length: 13
J gene: TRBJ1-1
V gene: TRBV2
clone size: NA
CDR3 DNA: TGTGCCAGCAGTGGGGCCCGGGACAGTGAAGCTTTCTTT
CDR3 protein: CASSGARDSEAFF

D gene: NA
CDR3 length: 15
J gene: TRBJ2-1
V gene: TRBV9
clone size: NA
CDR3 DNA: TGTGCCAGCAGCGTAGGGCGGAGCTCCTACAATGAGCAGTTCTTC
CDR3 protein: CASSVGRSSYNEQFF

D gene: NA
CDR3 length: 14
J gene: TRBJ1-1
V gene: TRBV18
clone size: NA
CDR3 DNA: TGTGCCAGCTCACCACCGAACAGTTACACTGAAGCTTTCTTT
CDR3 protein: CASSPPNSYTEAFF

D gene: TRBD2
CDR3 length: 15
J gene: TRBJ2-4
V gene: TRBV2
clone size: NA
CDR3 DNA: TGTGCCAGCAGAGCGGGGGTGCTAGCCAAAAACATTCAGTACTTC
CDR3 protein: CASRAGVLAKNIQYF

D gene: TRBD1
CDR3 length: 14
J gene: TRBJ1-4
V gene: TRBV5-1
clone size: NA
CDR3 DNA: TGCGCCAGCAGCTGGACAGGGATTTATGAAAAACTGTTTTTT
CDR3 protein: CASSWTGIYEKLFF

D gene: NA
CDR3 length: 16
J gene: TRBJ2-7
V gene: TRBV5-1
clone size: NA
CDR3 DNA: TGCGCCAGCAGCTTGGCGTCCGGCAGGAACGGCTACGAGCAGTACTTC
CDR3 protein: CASSLASGRNGYEQYF

D gene: TRBD1
CDR3 length: 15
J gene: TRBJ2-1
V gene: TRBV3-1/TRBV3-2
clone size: NA
CDR3 DNA: TGTGCCAGCAGTTCAGTCGGGACAGGGAGAAATGAGCAGTTCTTC
CDR3 protein: CASSSVGTGRNEQFF

D gene: NA
CDR3 length: 15
J gene: TRBJ1-5
V gene: TRBV4-1
clone size: NA
CDR3 DNA: TGCGCCAGCAGCCAAACGGGGGAGAGCAATCAGCCCCAGCATTTT
CDR3 protein: CASSQTGESNQPQHF

D gene: NA
CDR3 length: 13
J gene: TRBJ1-2
V gene: TRBV7-9
clone size: NA
CDR3 DNA: TGTGCCAGCAGCTTTCTCTCTGACTATGGCTACACCTTC
CDR3 protein: CASSFLSDYGYTF

D gene: TRBD2
CDR3 length: 15
J gene: TRBJ2-3
V gene: TRBV5-1
clone size: NA
CDR3 DNA: TGCGCCAGCAGCCGCGGACTAGCGGGGGCAGATACGCAGTATTTT
CDR3 protein: CASSRGLAGADTQYF

D gene: TRBD1
CDR3 length: 13
J gene: TRBJ2-7
V gene: TRBV6-5
clone size: NA
CDR3 DNA: TGTGCCAGCAGTTGGGACAGGGACTACGAGCAGTACTTC
CDR3 protein: CASSWDRDYEQYF

D gene: TRBD1
CDR3 length: 16
J gene: TRBJ2-2
V gene: TRBV7-8
clone size: NA
CDR3 DNA: TGTGCCAGCAGCTTAGGCAGGGGGCGGGGCACCGGGGAGCTGTTTTTT
CDR3 protein: CASSLGRGRGTGELFF

D gene: NA
CDR3 length: 13
J gene: TRBJ1-5
V gene: TRBV14
clone size: few
CDR3 DNA: TGTGCCAGCAGCCAAGGGCAGAATCAGCCCCAGCATTTT
CDR3 protein: CASSQGQNQPQHF

D gene: TRBD1
CDR3 length: 13
J gene: TRBJ1-1
V gene: TRBV7-9
clone size: once
CDR3 DNA: TGTGCCAGCAGCTTAGGGGGGGACAGGGCAGCTTTCTTT
CDR3 protein: CASSLGGDRAAFF

D gene: TRBD1
CDR3 length: 14
J gene: TRBJ1-2
V gene: TRBV12-5
clone size: few
CDR3 DNA: TGTGCTAGTGGTTCCCCGACAGGGAAAGATGGCTACACCTTC
CDR3 protein: CASGSPTGKDGYTF

D gene: NA
CDR3 length: 13
J gene: TRBJ2-1
V gene: TRBV5-3
clone size: once
CDR3 DNA: TGTGCCGGCCCCAAGGGGGGGGCCCATGAGCAGTTCTTC
CDR3 protein: CAGPKGGAHEQFF

D gene: TRBD1
CDR3 length: 16
J gene: TRBJ1-3
V gene: TRBV5-1
clone size: few
CDR3 DNA: TGCGCCAGCAGCTGGGGGACAGGGGGCACTGGAAACACCATATATTTT
CDR3 protein: CASSWGTGGTGNTIYF

D gene: NA
CDR3 length: 12
J gene: TRBJ2-2
V gene: TRBV30
clone size: NA
CDR3 DNA: TGTGCCTGGAGTGCATTCACCGGGGAGCTGTTTTTT
CDR3 protein: CAWSAFTGELFF

D gene: NA
CDR3 length: 12
J gene: TRBJ1-2
V gene: TRBV5-4
clone size: NA
CDR3 DNA: TGTGCCACAATTCAGGGAAGCTATGGCTACACCTTC
CDR3 protein: CATIQGSYGYTF

D gene: TRBD1
CDR3 length: 13
J gene: TRBJ1-2
V gene: TRBV29-1
clone size: NA
CDR3 DNA: TGCAGCGTCGCCTCGGGACAGGGGATTGGCTACACCTTC
CDR3 protein: CSVASGQGIGYTF

D gene: NA
CDR3 length: 17
J gene: TRBJ1-4
V gene: TRBV14
clone size: NA
CDR3 DNA: TGTGCCAGCAGCCCCGGTTGGGGGGCGGGAGTTAATGAAAAACTGTTTTTT
CDR3 protein: CASSPGWGAGVNEKLFF

D gene: NA
CDR3 length: 14
J gene: TRBJ1-4
V gene: TRBV2
clone size: NA
CDR3 DNA: TGTGCCAGCATCCCCAGGACAGCTAATGAAAAACTGTTTTTT
CDR3 protein: CASIPRTANEKLFF

D gene: TRBD2
CDR3 length: 15
J gene: TRBJ2-1
V gene: TRBV3-1/TRBV3-2
clone size: NA
CDR3 DNA: TGTGCCAGCAGCCTGGTGATAGCGGGGTACAATGAGCAGTTCTTC
CDR3 protein: CASSLVIAGYNEQFF

D gene: TRBD1
CDR3 length: 12
J gene: TRBJ1-2
V gene: TRBV6-5
clone size: NA
CDR3 DNA: TGTGCCAGCAGTTCGACAGGGGGTGGCTACACCTTC
CDR3 protein: CASSSTGGGYTF

D gene: NA
CDR3 length: 15
J gene: TRBJ2-2
V gene: TRBV28
clone size: NA
CDR3 DNA: TGTGCCAGCAGACGAACGGCGGCCCACACCGGGGAGCTGTTTTTT
CDR3 protein: CASRRTAAHTGELFF

D gene: NA
CDR3 length: 14
J gene: TRBJ2-7
V gene: TRBV6-1
clone size: NA
CDR3 DNA: TGTGCCAGCAGTGAAGGCCAGGGGCGCTACGAGCAGTACTTC
CDR3 protein: CASSEGQGRYEQYF

D gene: TRBD2
CDR3 length: 23
J gene: TRBJ2-5
V gene: TRBV18
clone size: NA
CDR3 DNA: TGTGCCAGCTCACCACCGCTGACTAGCGGGACACGAACTAAGAATTTAAGAGACCGTCGTCAGTACTTC
CDR3 protein: CASSPPLTSGTRTKNLRDRRQYF

D gene: NA
CDR3 length: 15
J gene: TRBJ2-7
V gene: TRBV4-1
clone size: NA
CDR3 DNA: TGCGCCAGCAGCCAAGATCCCCAGATTTCCTACGAGCAGTACTTC
CDR3 protein: CASSQDPQISYEQYF

D gene: TRBD1
CDR3 length: 15
J gene: TRBJ2-1
V gene: TRBV28
clone size: NA
CDR3 DNA: TGTGCCAGCAGTTTACTTGGGACAGGGGAACATGAGCAGTTCTTC
CDR3 protein: CASSLLGTGEHEQFF

D gene: NA
CDR3 length: 15
J gene: TRBJ1-3
V gene: TRBV5-1
clone size: NA
CDR3 DNA: TGCGCCAGCAGCTTAAGGGGGGGCTCTGGAAACACCATATATTTT
CDR3 protein: CASSLRGGSGNTIYF

D gene: NA
CDR3 length: 14
J gene: TRBJ2-3
V gene: TRBV7-8
clone size: NA
CDR3 DNA: TGTGCCAGCAGCTGGACCATTGGGAGGGATACGCAGTATTTT
CDR3 protein: CASSWTIGRDTQYF

D gene: NA
CDR3 length: 15
J gene: TRBJ1-2
V gene: TRBV2
clone size: NA
CDR3 DNA: TGTGCCAGCAGTGATAGTTTCTCCCTCCCCTATGGCTACACCTTC
CDR3 protein: CASSDSFSLPYGYTF

D gene: NA
CDR3 length: 14
J gene: TRBJ2-2
V gene: TRBV25-1
clone size: NA
CDR3 DNA: TGTGCCAGCAGTCCAGACAGAATCACCGGGGAGCTGTTTTTT
CDR3 protein: CASSPDRITGELFF

D gene: NA
CDR3 length: 13
J gene: TRBJ1-2
V gene: TRBV12-3/TRBV12-4
clone size: NA
CDR3 DNA: TGTGCCAGCAGTTTAGGGCAGGGCTATGGCTACACCTTC
CDR3 protein: CASSLGQGYGYTF

D gene: TRBD1
CDR3 length: 14
J gene: TRBJ1-1
V gene: TRBV7-9
clone size: NA
CDR3 DNA: TGTGCCACCGCGACAGGGAATTGGGTGACTGAAGCTTTCTTT
CDR3 protein: CATATGNWVTEAFF

D gene: NA
CDR3 length: 16
J gene: TRBJ2-3
V gene: TRBV5-1
clone size: once
CDR3 DNA: TGCGCCAGCAGCTCCGGGGTAAGGGCCGGCACAGATACGCAGTATTTT
CDR3 protein: CASSSGVRAGTDTQYF

D gene: NA
CDR3 length: 13
J gene: TRBJ1-4
V gene: TRBV7-8
clone size: NA
CDR3 DNA: TGTGCCAGCAGCTTCGCGAGGAGAGAAAAACTGTTTTTT
CDR3 protein: CASSFARREKLFF

D gene: NA
CDR3 length: 15
J gene: TRBJ2-2
V gene: TRBV7-2
clone size: NA
CDR3 DNA: TGTGCCAGCAGCTTAGTGGTGACGGGCACCGGGGAGCTGTTTTTT
CDR3 protein: CASSLVVTGTGELFF

D gene: NA
CDR3 length: 13
J gene: TRBJ1-5
V gene: TRBV12-3/TRBV12-4
clone size: NA
CDR3 DNA: TGTGCCAGCAGTCGACAGGACAATCAGCCCCAGCATTTT
CDR3 protein: CASSRQDNQPQHF

D gene: TRBD2
CDR3 length: 15
J gene: TRBJ2-7
V gene: TRBV29-1
clone size: NA
CDR3 DNA: TGCAGCGGGGGGGAGGGACCCTCGGTTCCCTACGAGCAGTACTTC
CDR3 protein: CSGGEGPSVPYEQYF